Each of the 21 T cell receptor beta chains below was sequenced from the same sample in a study of T cell responses to AZD1222 COVID-19 vaccine. This table comes from immunoSEQ multiplex PCR, and its TCRdb copy is limited to in-frame clones, with some not included. The data contain roughly 150,000 clones, roughly 90% of them seen just once; the ten biggest clones take up under 3.5%. The specimen comprised peripheral blood, sampled 28 days after the second AZD1222 dose. Source of these receptors: an adult who received the AZD1222 COVID-19 vaccine.

The rearrangement links TRBV18 to TRBJ2-1, with 7 bases matching TRBD2. The CDR3 has 15 residues. CDR1 and CDR2 (germline): KGHSH, LQKENI. V trimming: 1 base; J trimming: 8 bases; junction bases outside the gene matches: 8. CDR3 nucleotides: TGTGCCAGCTCACCACGGGGCGGGAGTTCCGATGAGCAGTTCTTC. It specifies CASSPRGGSSDEQFF.

CDR3 sequence (DNA): TGTGCCAGCAGCCTAATCCAGGGGGCTGGCTATGGCTACACCTTC. Residues: CASSLIQGAGYGYTF. The rearrangement links TRBV6-2 or TRBV6-3 to TRBJ1-2; TRBD1 aligns across 8 bases. The CDR3 contains 15 residues. Germline V gives CDR1 MNHEY, CDR2 SVGEGT. V was pared by 6 bases and J by 4 bases, with 10 bases of the junction left unmatched.

CDR3 in amino acids: CASSQDLSGELFF. CDR3 DNA: TGTGCCAGCAGCCAAGATCTATCCGGGGAGCTGTTTTTT. This chain connects TRBV3-1 (or the pseudogene TRBV3-2) to TRBJ2-2; D gene ambiguous. V lost 0 bases to trimming and J lost 6 bases, with 5 bases between them. This CDR3 is 13 amino acids long. The germline V gene has CDR1 LGHDT and CDR2 YNNKEL (reference sequence).

V is TRBV12-3 or TRBV12-4 and J is TRBJ2-1; D possibly corresponds to TRBD1 (5 bases). Trimming cost V 8 bases and J 5 bases, with 10 bases left between them. CDR3 length: 12 residues. This chain's CDR3 is CASQGRNNEQFF. CDR3 DNA: TGTGCCAGCCAGGGTAGGAACAATGAGCAGTTCTTC.

This clone was found once. The V gene is TRBV6-5, the J gene TRBJ1-3; D ambiguous. This CDR3 spans 13 amino acids. Germline loops: CDR1 MNHEY, CDR2 SVGAGI. Trimming cost V 11 bases and J 0 bases, with 11 bases left between them. The CDR3 bases are TGTGCCTGCTACGGAAGCTCTGGAAACACCATATATTTT. Its protein product is CACYGSSGNTIYF.

This chain uses TRBV6-5 with TRBJ2-3; D is perhaps TRBD1 or TRBD2 (7 bases each). From germline, CDR1 is MNHEY and CDR2 SVGAGI. The germline V and J ends were trimmed by 0 bases and 6 bases, with 10 bases remaining between them. This CDR3 has 14 amino acids. The CDR3 DNA reads as TGTGCCAGCAGTTACTCTCAGGGGGGGGATACGCAGTATTTT. As protein: CASSYSQGGDTQYF.

With respect to this clone: This specimen includes other DNA sequences encoding the same CDR3. V usage is TRBV30 and J usage is TRBJ1-5; no firm D call. The CDR3 totals 14 residues. The ends were cut back, 0 bases at V and 1 base at J, with 7 bases in the middle. The germline gives CDR1 GTSNPN, CDR2 SVGIG (reference sequence). CDR3 bases: TGTGCCTGGAGTGTAGGAGACAGCAATCAGCCCCAGCATTTT. Translated: CAWSVGDSNQPQHF. Combining the CDR3 with reference TRBV30 and TRBJ1-5 gives the whole variable domain SQTIHQWPATLVQPVGSPLSLECTVEGTSNPNLYWYRQAAGRGLQLLFYSVGIGQISSEVPQNLSASRPQDRQFILSSKKLLLSDSGFYLCAWSVGDSNQPQHFGDGTRLSIL.

This clone was recorded a few times. V and J are TRBV19 and TRBJ1-5; 9 nucleotides align to TRBD1. There are 16 residues in the CDR3. CDR1 LNHDA and CDR2 SQIVND come from the germline V gene (reference sequence). V gave up 1 base and J gave up 7 bases; unmatched junction bases: 8. This CDR3 is CASSIGGGQGSQPQHF. CDR3 sequence (DNA): TGTGCCAGTAGTATAGGAGGGGGACAGGGCTCCCAGCCCCAGCATTTT.

V and J are TRBV3-1 (or the pseudogene TRBV3-2) and TRBJ2-3; D might be TRBD2 (6 bases). The ends were cut back, 1 base at V and 5 bases at J, with 16 bases in the middle. From germline, CDR1 is LGHDT and CDR2 YNNKEL (reference sequence). This CDR3 has 16 amino acids. CDR3 in amino acids: CASSQASRRGRDTQYF. The CDR3 DNA reads as TGTGCCAGCAGCCAAGCTTCACGGCGGGGACGAGATACGCAGTATTTT.

The chain recombines TRBV2 with TRBJ2-1, with 13 bases identical to TRBD2. The CDR3 has 13 residues. The trim removed 9 bases at V and 6 bases at J, leaving 2 bases unmatched. Germline V gives CDR1 SNHLY, CDR2 FYNNEI. CDR3 region: CASRLAGGNEQFF. CDR3 sequence (DNA): TGTGCCAGTAGACTAGCGGGAGGCAATGAGCAGTTCTTC.

This clone was detected only once. V is TRBV5-4 and J is TRBJ2-2, with 9 bases that match TRBD1. The CDR3 runs 16 residues. From germline, CDR1 is SGHNT and CDR2 YYREEE (reference sequence). With 2 bases clipped from V and 4 bases from J, the junction kept 6 bases outside the gene matches. CDR3 in DNA: TGTGCCAGCAGCTTCCCAGGACAGGGGCCCACCGGGGAGCTGTTTTTT. It codes for CASSFPGQGPTGELFF.

The chain employs TRBV9 and TRBJ2-1; D uncertain. V was trimmed by 1 base and J by 5 bases, leaving 7 bases between them. The germline V gene has CDR1 SGDLS and CDR2 YYNGEE. There are 13 residues in the CDR3. The CDR3 DNA reads TGTGCCAGCAGCGTACAGCAAAACAATGAGCAGTTCTTC. Protein: CASSVQQNNEQFF.

This chain joins TRBV10-3 and TRBJ2-7; 7 bases match TRBD1. The CDR3 is 13 residues long. Germline V gives CDR1 ENHRY, CDR2 SYGVKD. J was trimmed by 5 bases and V by 7 bases; bases with no gene match: 8. CDR3 protein: CAIKRTGLDEQYF. The CDR3 DNA sequence: TGTGCCATCAAAAGGACAGGTCTCGACGAGCAGTACTTC.

The rearrangement uses TRBV11-2 and TRBJ2-7, with D perhaps TRBD2 (7 bases). The CDR3 consists of 13 residues. Germline V gene data show CDR1 as SGHAT and CDR2 as FQNNGV. Deletions cut 5 bases from V and 2 bases from J, with 10 bases between. The CDR3 DNA follows: TGTGCCAGCAGCGGCGGGGGCACCTACGAGCAGTACTTC. This sequence encodes CASSGGGTYEQYF.

This clone was picked up one time. The DNA for the CDR3 is TGTGCCAGCAGCCAAGAACGGACTATGGGAAATGAGCAGTTCTTC. Residues: CASSQERTMGNEQFF. This chain connects TRBV3-1 (or the pseudogene TRBV3-2) to TRBJ2-1, with a possible D match to TRBD2 (6 bases). Germline CDR1 and CDR2: LGHDT and YNNKEL (reference sequence). This CDR3 region has 15 residues. With 0 bases removed from V and 7 bases from J, the gap between germline ends came to 13 bases.

This clone has only one observation. The chain has TRBV24-1 and TRBJ2-3, with D uncertain. Germline values: CDR1 KGHDR, CDR2 SFDVKD. V lost 6 bases to trimming and J lost 2 bases, with 11 bases between them. The CDR3 runs to 14 residues. CDR3 DNA sequence: TGTGCCACCAGTAATTCCGGTTTCACAGATACGCAGTATTTT. Its translation is CATSNSGFTDTQYF.

This chain joins TRBV19 and TRBJ1-2; TRBD1 matches 8 bases. V shed 7 bases, J shed 4 bases, and the junction held 20 bases outside the gene matches. Germline V gene data show CDR1 as LNHDA and CDR2 as SQIVND (reference sequence). There are 18 residues in the CDR3. CDR3 bases: TGTGCCAGTACCCACTACTCGACAGGGGCCGAAGTCCTCTATGGCTACACCTTC. Translation: CASTHYSTGAEVLYGYTF.

This chain connects TRBV11-2 to TRBJ1-1, with 9 bases aligning to TRBD1. Trimming took 3 bases from V and 1 from J; bases not matched to a gene: 3. CDR1 is SGHAT and CDR2 is FQNNGV in the germline V gene. The CDR3 runs 15 residues. DNA of the CDR3: TGTGCCAGCAGCTTCGGGACAGGGAGGAACACTGAAGCTTTCTTT. Amino acid sequence: CASSFGTGRNTEAFF.

The rearrangement joins TRBV7-8 to TRBJ1-2, with D possibly being TRBD1 (6 bases). V lost 5 bases to trimming and J lost 9 bases, with 16 bases between them. The CDR3 is 13 residues long. Germline lookup yields CDR1 SGHVS and CDR2 FQNEAQ. In DNA, the CDR3 is TGTGCCAGCAGCGATCGACGGGGGCTTCGCTACACCTTC. Its translation is CASSDRRGLRYTF.

This clone has more than one count but fewer than ten. J is TRBJ2-5 and V is TRBV21-1; TRBD1 is the table's D call and was not checked against the DNA. TRBV21-1 is listed as a pseudogene. This CDR3 is 15 amino acids long. This chain's CDR3 is CASSKGRGRRETQYF. The CDR3 DNA reads as TGTGCCAGCAGCAAAGGAAGGGGAAGGCGAGAGACCCAGTACTTC.

The V gene is TRBV15, the J gene TRBJ1-2; 12 bases are a match to TRBD1. This CDR3 has 15 amino acids. Losses at the gene ends were 0 bases for V and 6 bases for J; bases not matched to a gene: 2. Germline CDR1 is LNHNV and CDR2 is YYDKDF (reference sequence). The DNA for the CDR3 is TGTGCCACCAGCAGAGAGGGACAGGGGGCAAATGGCTACACCTTC. It yields the protein CATSREGQGANGYTF.